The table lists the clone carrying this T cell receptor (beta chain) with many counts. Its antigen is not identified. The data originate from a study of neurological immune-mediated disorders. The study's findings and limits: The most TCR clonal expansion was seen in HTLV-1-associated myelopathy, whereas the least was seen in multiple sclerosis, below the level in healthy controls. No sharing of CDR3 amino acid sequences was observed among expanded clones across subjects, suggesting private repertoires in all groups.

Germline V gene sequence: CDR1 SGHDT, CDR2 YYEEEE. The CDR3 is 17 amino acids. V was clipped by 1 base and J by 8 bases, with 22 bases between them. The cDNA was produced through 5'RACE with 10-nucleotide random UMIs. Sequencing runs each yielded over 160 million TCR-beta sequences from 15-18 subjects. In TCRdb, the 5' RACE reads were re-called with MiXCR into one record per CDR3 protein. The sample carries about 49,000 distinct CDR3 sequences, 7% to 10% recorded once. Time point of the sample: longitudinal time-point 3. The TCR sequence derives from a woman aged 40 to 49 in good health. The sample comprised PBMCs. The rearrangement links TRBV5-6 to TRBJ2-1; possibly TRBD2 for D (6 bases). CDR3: CASSLRLATAGGDEQFF. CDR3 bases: TGTGCCAGCAGCTTGAGGCTAGCGACAGCGGGCGGGGATGAGCAGTTCTTC.